One TCR beta chain is described in this entry. Its antigen is not identified. These data belong to a study of blood T cells in healthy people across ages. Study-wide results and limits: Diversity of TCR beta per million T cells declined in a roughly linear way with age.

The second PCR ran roughly 7 to 12 cycles with a sample-barcoded 5' primer and J-beta primers. Every single cDNA molecule received a tag from a template-switch adaptor with 12 random nucleotides. One entry per CDR3 protein results from TCRdb running MiXCR on the 5' RACE reads. The table has over 550,000 distinct CDR3 sequences, about 28% seen once. Each sample gave at least 6.5 million isolated PBMCs. Per individual sample, total RNA of at least 6 micrograms was extracted. V was clipped by 1 base and J by 5 bases, with 11 bases between them. CDR1 LGHDT and CDR2 YNNKEL come from the germline V gene (reference sequence). The CDR3 covers 14 residues.

The receptor's source is a woman at least 80 years old in good health. The genes are TRBV3-1 and TRBJ1-2; D not resolved. The sample taken for sequencing was blood. CDR3 sequence (DNA): TGTGCCAGCAGCCAAGCGTTCCGCGGATATGGCTACACCTTC. Its protein is CASSQAFRGYGYTF. The variable domain in full, completed from reference TRBV3-1 and TRBJ1-2, reads DTAVSQTPKYLVTQMGNDKSIKCEQNLGHDTMYWYKQDSKKFLKIMFSYNNKELIINETVPNRFSPKSPDKAHLNLHINSLELGDSAVYFCASSQAFRGYGYTFGSGTRLTVV.